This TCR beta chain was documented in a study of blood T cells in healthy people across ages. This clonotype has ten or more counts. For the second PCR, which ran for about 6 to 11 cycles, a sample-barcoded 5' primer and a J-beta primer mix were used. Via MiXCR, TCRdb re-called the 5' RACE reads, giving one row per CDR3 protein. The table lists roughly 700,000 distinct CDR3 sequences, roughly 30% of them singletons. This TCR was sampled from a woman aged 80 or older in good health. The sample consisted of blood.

The CDR3 here is CASSRDGYNYGYTF. The CDR3 DNA follows: TGTGCCAGCAGCCGCGACGGGTATAACTATGGCTACACCTTC. The chain links TRBV27 to TRBJ1-2; no firm D call. This CDR3 is built from 14 residues. CDR1 is MNHEY and CDR2 is SMNVEV in the germline V gene (reference sequence). Deletions cut 6 bases from V and 1 base from J, with 12 bases between.